The entry below gives a single T cell receptor beta chain sequence along with its context. The antigen it binds to is not known. Per-nucleotide qualities are absent, and no much larger clonotype sits a single base away. This sample was included in a study of CD8 T cells in Susac syndrome (dated by TCRdb to about 2019). For the wider study: Whether CD8+ T cell activation and differentiation in Susac syndrome was antigen driven was tested using repertoire sequencing. Clonality of the CD8+ T cell repertoire was compared between 11 to 12 healthy donors, approximately 14 Susac syndrome patients and 15 or so multiple sclerosis patients.

RNA was extracted using the RNeasy kit, and roughly 0.5 to 1 ug of the RNA was reverse transcribed with random hexamers. The immunoSEQ multiplex PCR assay, covering 54 Vbeta and 13 Jbeta segments, was used to amplify TCR beta CDR3 regions. PCR amplification bias was corrected using a synthetic template baseline for primer optimization and computational correction. In the paper's pipeline: Only productive sequences were kept, with reads annotated to V, D and J genes according to IMGT and analyzed in immunoSEQ Analyzer. To calculate clonality, Shannon entropy was normalized by log2 of the number of productive unique sequences and then subtracted from one. For each patient and control, public and private clones were evaluated within the 100 most prevalent clones. Clones were defined as Susac-specific if absent from the healthy and MS cohorts, from over a thousand published viral clones and from other ImmuneACCESS disease sequences. TCRdb reprocessing: public reads trimmed at Q25 with fastp, clones called with MiXCR, in-frame beta chains kept. Entries are consolidated by CDR3 protein sequence, retaining the most common genes and DNA. The authors' filters were not applied to this entry. In this sample the table shows about 300,000 distinct CDR3 sequences, 70% to 90% of which occur a single time. Approximately 0.18% of the sample is taken by the ten largest.

High-throughput TCR beta sequencing profiled peripheral blood CD8+ and CD4+ T cells from healthy donors, Susac syndrome patients and multiple sclerosis patients. Treatment-naive patients with stable or active relapsing-remitting disease fulfilling revised McDonald criteria were used as multiple sclerosis controls. Bulk CD8+ and CD4+ T cells were purified by magnetic negative isolation, while CD8+ TEMRA cells were enriched using FACS. Blood was drawn into EDTA tubes, processed within 24 hours, and PBMCs were isolated by density gradient centrifugation. PBMCs intended for TCR sequencing were frozen in liquid nitrogen and were later thawed in a 37 degrees C water bath. The sorted or isolated CD4+, CD8+ and CD8+ TEMRA cells reached a purity of at least 90%. The study at large found these results: The number of individuals in the TCR sequencing and HLA analysis was recognized as being relatively small.

This TCR came from a human donor with multiple sclerosis. What was sequenced was CD8+ T cells from PBMCs.

The CDR3 protein sequence reads: CASSSQRGGEGLRSNEQFF. In nucleotide form, the sequence is TGTGCCAGCAGTTCCCAGAGGGGGGGCGAGGGCCTGAGGTCCAATGAGCAGTTCTTC. The chain employs TRBV28 and TRBJ2-1; matching of 7 bases hints at TRBD2 as the D gene. Including cysteine and phenylalanine, the CDR3 has 19 amino acids. The only DNA kept is the CDR3, 57 bases in frame from the first base. V is shortened by 4 bases, J by 6 bases, and the region joining them spans 28 bases. For CDR1 and CDR2, the germline V gene lists MDHEN and SYDVKM.